This T cell receptor beta chain stems from a study of CD8+CD57+ T cells in acquired aplastic anemia. Overall study: Yields of DNA that came from sorted CD4+ and CD8+ cells averaged approximately 3.5 ug.

Study-level results: CD8+ Simpson's diversity in patients was not significantly different from that in controls.

TCR beta VDJ combinations and CDR3 sequences were profiled from genomic DNA. TCRdb re-called the reads through MiXCR, storing one row per CDR3 protein. The sample contains 150,000 to 200,000 distinct CDR3 sequences, 55% to 70% of which appear only once. This CDR3 spans 19 amino acids. The V gene's germline CDR1 is DFQATT and CDR2 SNEGSKA (reference sequence). J gave up 3 bases and V 5 bases, and 22 bases lay outside the gene matches. This clonotype is a singleton in its sample. The antigen is undetermined. The chain uses TRBV20-1 and TRBJ1-1; 9 nucleotides agree with TRBD1. The source is a human donor in good health. The sample taken for sequencing was sorted CD4+, CD8+, or CD8+CD57+ T cells (not recorded which) from PBMCs. CDR3 bases: TGCAGTGCTCTAAGCACGTATTCGGGACAGGGTCCTTTTCACACTGAAGCTTTCTTT. Translating it yields CSALSTYSGQGPFHTEAFF.